These T cell receptor beta chains were read from a single sample in a study of kidney transplant recipient with SARS-CoV-2 infection. MiXCR was run by TCRdb on the reads, yielding one entry per CDR3 protein. The sample has roughly 230,000 distinct CDR3 sequences, less than 35% seen once; the top ten hold 7% to 8%. The sequences come from a blood sample, collected at baseline and between days 110 and 120 from a kidney transplant recipient. All receptors come from a young adult male patient who had COVID-19 and was a kidney transplant recipient. Some T cells may be transferred from the graft donor. Both conserved end residues are part of each CDR3. For some rows the clone size is stated as once, few or many, or as a class when expanded; others skip it.

many,TRBJ1-2,TRBV10-2,CASSYTSTSRKTYGYTF
many,TRBJ2-5,TRBV7-2,CASSLGTGRETQYF
many,TRBJ2-1,TRBV18,CASSPPDRDEQFF
many,TRBJ1-2,TRBV16,CASSQSHYGYTF
NA,TRBJ2-1,TRBV7-2,CASSLTVAEEPRNEQFF
many,TRBJ1-2,TRBV25-1,CASSGYRELGKTYGYTF
many,TRBJ2-7,TRBV6-1,CASSEFGTAKFEQYF
few,TRBJ1-5,TRBV7-5,CISVSEVSEDRYRGENQPQHF
many,TRBJ2-7,TRBV5-1,CASSHSTGSSYEQYF
many,TRBJ1-2,TRBV6-5,CASRSYGGGLLYGYTF
many,TRBJ1-2,TRBV5-5,CASKRCVSRKTYGYTF
many,TRBJ1-2,TRBV20-1,CSARGTLGPTNYGYTF
many,TRBJ2-7,TRBV6-6,CASNDRQSYEQYF
once,TRBJ2-3,TRBV4-1,CAGSQVGLAGVTDTQYF
many,TRBJ1-2,TRBV3-1,CASSGCNTLRKTYGYTF
many,TRBJ1-3,TRBV7-6,CASSFSAGTGNTIYF
many,TRBJ1-5,TRBV21-1,CASRSLVATLASSAQHF
many,TRBJ1-2,TRBV6-2/TRBV6-3,CASSYSLQGDGYTF
few,TRBJ2-1,TRBV20-1,CSARGRVREFF
many,TRBJ1-5,TRBV12-3/TRBV12-4,CASSLGTGKIQPQHF
many,TRBJ1-3,TRBV6-5,CASSDTYSGNTIYF
many,TRBJ1-4,TRBV9,CASSVDGGGYEKLFF
few,TRBJ1-2,TRBV19,CASSVGPSPLGGYAF
NA,TRBJ1-2,TRBV8-2,CGNTMSDSRKTYGYTF
few,TRBJ1-1,TRBV14,CASSQELGASVTFF
many,TRBJ1-2,TRBV7-1,CASSRYAHEGKTYGYTF
many,TRBJ1-2,TRBV7-4,CASSVGDSARKTYGYTF
NA,TRBJ1-2,TRBV24-1,CATSRRLSTRKTYGYTF
many,TRBJ2-1,TRBV4-1,CASSLWDGSYNEQFF
many,TRBJ2-7,TRBV3-2,CASSQVGTTEQYF
many,TRBJ1-2,TRBV20-1,CSALRWLFRKTYGYTF
NA,TRBJ2-3,TRBV12-3/TRBV12-4,CASALGPAADTQYF
many,TRBJ1-2,TRBV20-1,CSARGRYEPGNYGYTF
many,TRBJ1-1,TRBV6-5,CASKTPDRNTEAFF
many,TRBJ2-7,TRBV5-4,CASSLRGLDEYF
many,TRBJ1-1,TRBV18,CASSPQGSTEAFF
many,TRBJ1-4,TRBV5-1,CASRHRQGANEKLFF
many,TRBJ2-3,TRBV29-1,CSLAPGGPLDTQYF
many,TRBJ1-1,TRBV20-1,CSARPPGQGWTEAFF
many,TRBJ2-7,TRBV28,CASSFQNYEQYF
many,TRBJ2-5,TRBV3-1,CASSSYSGRGETQYF
many,TRBJ2-3,TRBV6-2/TRBV6-3,CASSPERDITDTQYF
many,TRBJ2-3,TRBV21-1,CASSHRLATVMQDTQYF
many,TRBJ1-5,TRBV6-5,CASSARGRSSNQPQHF
few,TRBJ2-1,TRBV19,CASSIVGVMGRGQFF
many,TRBJ2-3,TRBV21-1,CASRCPLATVMQDTQYF
many,TRBJ1-5,TRBV6-5,CASSYSVGQPQHF
many,TRBJ2-7,TRBV4-1,CASSNQGSFYEQYF
many,TRBJ1-2,TRBV6-5,CASSSLRSMRKTYGYTF
many,TRBJ2-1,TRBV20-1,CSARDRGTGAYNEQFF
many,TRBJ2-2,TRBV24-1,CATSGLDSTTGELFF
many,TRBJ2-3,TRBV20-1,CSARVGLAGGRTDTQYF
NA,TRBJ2-4,TRBV5-6,CASSSLAVSGDIRYF